This T cell receptor (beta chain) was captured by sequencing in a study of response to subunit inactivated influenza vaccine. One entry per CDR3 protein, called by TCRdb with MiXCR from the RT-PCR reads. The repertoire holds under 550,000 distinct CDR3 sequences, with less than 7.5% as singletons. This clonotype appeared many times. Antigen: not known. The CDR3 contains 17 residues. Germline V gene data show CDR1 as SEHNR and CDR2 as FQNEAQ (reference sequence). The V gene lost 5 bases and the J gene lost 0 bases, with 17 bases spanning the gap. General study points: The authors offered the suggestion that each seasonal influenza vaccination recruits few new T cells.

The rearrangement joins TRBV7-9 to TRBJ2-4; no firm D call. The sequences come from PBMCs from blood, collected less than 30 months after vaccination. This TCR came from a man between 50 and 70 years old who received an inactivated influenza vaccine. The CDR3 DNA is TGTGCCAGCAGCCGTATATCGGACCCACTAGCCAAAAACATTCAGTACTTC. Translating gives CASSRISDPLAKNIQYF. The full variable domain, completed using reference TRBV7-9 and TRBJ2-4, is DTGVSQNPRHKITKRGQNVTFRCDPISEHNRLYWYRQTLGQGPEFLTYFQNEAQLEKSRLLSDRFSAERPKGSFSTLEIQRTEQGDSAMYLCASSRISDPLAKNIQYFGAGTRLSVL.